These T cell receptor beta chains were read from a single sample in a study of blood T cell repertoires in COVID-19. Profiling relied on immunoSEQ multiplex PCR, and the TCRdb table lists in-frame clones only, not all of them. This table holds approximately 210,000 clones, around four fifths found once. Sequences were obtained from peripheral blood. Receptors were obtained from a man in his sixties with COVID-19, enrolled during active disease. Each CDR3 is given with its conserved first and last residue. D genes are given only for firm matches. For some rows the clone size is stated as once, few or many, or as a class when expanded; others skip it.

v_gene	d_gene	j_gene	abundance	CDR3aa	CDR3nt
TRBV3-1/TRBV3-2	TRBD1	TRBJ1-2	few	CASSSSGGYGYTF	TGTGCCAGCAGTTCATCAGGGGGCTATGGCTACACCTTC
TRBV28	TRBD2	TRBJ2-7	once	CASSSPSGTYEQYF	TGTGCCAGCAGTTCACCTAGCGGGACCTACGAGCAGTACTTC
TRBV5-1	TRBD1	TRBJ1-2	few	CASSPGTATSEGYTF	TGCGCCAGCAGCCCCGGGACAGCAACATCGGAGGGCTACACCTTC
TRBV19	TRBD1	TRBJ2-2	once	CASSTRTGINTGELFF	TGTGCCAGTAGTACAAGGACAGGGATAAACACCGGGGAGCTGTTTTTT
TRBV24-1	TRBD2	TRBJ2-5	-	CATSAAGGPETQYF	TGTGCCACCAGCGCGGCGGGAGGGCCTGAGACCCAGTACTTC
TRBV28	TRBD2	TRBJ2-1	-	CASSLYGTSGYNEQFF	TGTGCCAGCAGTTTGTACGGGACTAGCGGTTACAATGAGCAGTTCTTC
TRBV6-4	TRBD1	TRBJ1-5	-	CASILPRDREKLQPQHF	TGTGCCAGCATCCTGCCCCGGGACAGGGAGAAATTGCAGCCCCAGCATTTT
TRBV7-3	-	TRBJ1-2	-	CASSLGEGSGYTF	TGTGCCAGCAGCTTAGGGGAGGGGTCCGGCTACACCTTC
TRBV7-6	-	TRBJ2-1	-	CASSLLSLQGNEQFF	TGTGCCAGCAGCTTATTGAGTCTTCAGGGCAATGAGCAGTTCTTC
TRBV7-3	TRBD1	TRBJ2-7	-	CASSPGTGSYEQYF	TGTGCCAGCAGCCCTGGGACAGGGTCCTACGAGCAGTACTTC
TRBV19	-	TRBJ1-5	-	CASSIVNQPQHF	TGTGCCAGTAGTATCGTCAATCAGCCCCAGCATTTT
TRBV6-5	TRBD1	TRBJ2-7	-	CASSTGTGYLEQYF	TGTGCCAGCAGTACCGGGACAGGGTATCTCGAGCAGTACTTC
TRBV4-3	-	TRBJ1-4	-	CASSQEGGRSGKLFF	TGCGCCAGCAGCCAAGAGGGAGGACGATCCGGAAAACTGTTTTTT
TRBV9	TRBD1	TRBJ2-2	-	CASSVVGTGLAGELFF	TGTGCCAGCAGCGTAGTAGGGACAGGGCTGGCCGGGGAGCTGTTTTTT
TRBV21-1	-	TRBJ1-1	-	CASIPDRGETEAFF	TGTGCCAGCATACCAGACCGGGGTGAAACTGAAGCTTTCTTT
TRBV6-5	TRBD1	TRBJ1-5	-	CASSPSQGLGQPQHF	TGTGCCAGCAGTCCGTCACAGGGGTTGGGTCAGCCCCAGCATTTT
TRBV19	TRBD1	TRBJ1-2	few	CASSKMTGYYGYTF	TGTGCCAGTAGCAAAATGACAGGGTACTATGGCTACACCTTC
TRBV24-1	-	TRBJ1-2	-	CATSDLNSNYGYTF	TGTGCCACCAGTGATTTGAACAGTAACTATGGCTACACCTTC
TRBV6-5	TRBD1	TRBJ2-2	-	CASDTTGAGELFF	TGTGCCAGCGACACAACAGGGGCCGGGGAGCTGTTTTTT
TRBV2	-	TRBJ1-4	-	CAAYGGRGEKLFF	TGTGCCGCCTACGGGGGGCGCGGTGAAAAACTGTTTTTT
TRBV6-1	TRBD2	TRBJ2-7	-	CASSEATSGRALQYF	TGTGCCAGCAGTGAAGCGACTAGCGGGAGGGCCCTGCAGTACTTC
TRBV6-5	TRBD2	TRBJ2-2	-	CASRPGLASRELFF	TGTGCCAGCAGGCCGGGACTAGCGTCCCGGGAGCTGTTTTTT
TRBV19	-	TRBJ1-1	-	CASSIVGVNTEAFF	TGTGCCAGTAGTATAGTCGGAGTGAACACTGAAGCTTTCTTT
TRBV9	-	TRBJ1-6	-	CASSLGGRDSPLHF	TGTGCCAGCAGTTTAGGGGGTAGGGATTCACCCCTCCACTTT
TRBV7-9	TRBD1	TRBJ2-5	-	CAEGQGKETQYF	TGTGCCGAAGGACAGGGCAAAGAGACCCAGTACTTC
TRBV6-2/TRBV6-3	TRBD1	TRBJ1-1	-	CASSPDRAFEAFF	TGTGCCAGCAGTCCGGACAGGGCCTTTGAAGCTTTCTTT
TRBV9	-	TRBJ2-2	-	CASTPVGAGELFF	TGTGCCAGCACTCCCGTGGGGGCCGGAGAGCTGTTTTTT
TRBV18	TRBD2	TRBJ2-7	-	CASSPGQAGRAEQYF	TGTGCCAGCTCACCCGGGCAGGCAGGGAGGGCCGAGCAGTACTTC
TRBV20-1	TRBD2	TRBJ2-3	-	CSASILAASTDTQYF	TGCAGTGCTAGTATCCTAGCGGCTAGCACAGATACGCAGTATTTT